The rows below give T cell receptor beta chains drawn from one sample of a study of pediatric ulcerative colitis. The assay was immunoSEQ multiplex PCR, and TCRdb's table has in-frame clones only and misses some. The sample lists roughly 64,000 clones, 85% to 90% occurring once. The sample consisted of blood. These TCRs come from a boy aged 5-17 years with severe ulcerative colitis. CDR3s include the opening cysteine and the closing phenylalanine or tryptophan. Each record gives: D gene, J gene, V gene, clone size, CDR3 DNA, CDR3 protein. D genes are given only for firm matches. A clone size is listed for some rows: how often the clone was seen (once, few, many), or a class if it is expanded.

D gene: NA; J gene: TRBJ2-7; V gene: TRBV10-2; clone size: NA; CDR3 DNA: TGCGCCAGCAGTGATCGGGGTCCTGAGCAGTACTTC; CDR3 protein: CASSDRGPEQYF
D gene: NA; J gene: TRBJ2-2; V gene: TRBV28; clone size: NA; CDR3 DNA: TGTGCCAGCAGTTTGTCCAGGAACACCGGGGAGCTGTTTTTT; CDR3 protein: CASSLSRNTGELFF
D gene: TRBD2; J gene: TRBJ2-1; V gene: TRBV5-6; clone size: NA; CDR3 DNA: TGTGCCAGCAGCTTGGGAGCGGGAGCCAACAAGGATGAGCAGTTCTTC; CDR3 protein: CASSLGAGANKDEQFF
D gene: TRBD2; J gene: TRBJ2-3; V gene: TRBV6-6; clone size: NA; CDR3 DNA: TGTGCCAGCACCTTTGCGAGACTAGCCTATGCAGATACGCAGTATTTT; CDR3 protein: CASTFARLAYADTQYF
D gene: TRBD2; J gene: TRBJ2-1; V gene: TRBV19; clone size: NA; CDR3 DNA: TGTGCCAGTAGCCCATCCCAGCGGGAGGGCCGCGATGAGCAGTTCTTC; CDR3 protein: CASSPSQREGRDEQFF
D gene: NA; J gene: TRBJ2-5; V gene: TRBV6-5; clone size: NA; CDR3 DNA: TGTGCCAGCAGTTACGTGGGGAAGGGCCAAGAGACCCAGTACTTC; CDR3 protein: CASSYVGKGQETQYF
D gene: NA; J gene: TRBJ2-2; V gene: TRBV2; clone size: few; CDR3 DNA: TGTGCCAGCAGTGAAAATTGGGCCAGATCCACCGGGGAGCTGTTTTTT; CDR3 protein: CASSENWARSTGELFF
D gene: NA; J gene: TRBJ2-1; V gene: TRBV19; clone size: NA; CDR3 DNA: TGTGCCAGTAGTATATCTGGCTACAATGAGCAGTTCTTC; CDR3 protein: CASSISGYNEQFF
D gene: TRBD1; J gene: TRBJ2-5; V gene: TRBV5-6; clone size: NA; CDR3 DNA: TGTGCCAGCAGCAAGACAGGGTGGGAGACCCAGTACTTC; CDR3 protein: CASSKTGWETQYF
D gene: NA; J gene: TRBJ1-2; V gene: TRBV7-9; clone size: NA; CDR3 DNA: TGTGCCAGCAGCTTTTCACCGACAGACGCAAACTATGGCTACACCTTC; CDR3 protein: CASSFSPTDANYGYTF
D gene: TRBD1; J gene: TRBJ1-1; V gene: TRBV29-1; clone size: NA; CDR3 DNA: TGCAGCGCTACCCGGGGACAGAGCATCACTGAAGCTTTCTTT; CDR3 protein: CSATRGQSITEAFF
D gene: NA; J gene: TRBJ1-1; V gene: TRBV29-1; clone size: few; CDR3 DNA: TGCAGCGTTGAAGGTCATAACACTGAAGCTTTCTTT; CDR3 protein: CSVEGHNTEAFF
D gene: NA; J gene: TRBJ2-7; V gene: TRBV2; clone size: NA; CDR3 DNA: TGTGCCAGCAGTGACCCGGGGGACTCGGTAAAGGACGAGCAGTACTTC; CDR3 protein: CASSDPGDSVKDEQYF
D gene: NA; J gene: TRBJ1-5; V gene: TRBV27; clone size: NA; CDR3 DNA: TGTGCCAGCAGCCCTCAGGGGTGGGAGCAGCCCCAGCATTTT; CDR3 protein: CASSPQGWEQPQHF
D gene: TRBD2; J gene: TRBJ2-5; V gene: TRBV7-9; clone size: once; CDR3 DNA: TGTGCCAGCAGCTTAACCCAGGCTCTAGCGGGAGAAGAGACCCAGTACTTC; CDR3 protein: CASSLTQALAGEETQYF
D gene: NA; J gene: TRBJ1-4; V gene: TRBV27; clone size: NA; CDR3 DNA: TGTGCCAGCCCACAGAGACCGGCACGGTTTAGTGAAAAACTGTTTTTT; CDR3 protein: CASPQRPARFSEKLFF
D gene: NA; J gene: TRBJ1-2; V gene: TRBV6-5; clone size: NA; CDR3 DNA: TGTGCCAGCAGTCCACTCTTGCGGGAAGGCTACACCTTC; CDR3 protein: CASSPLLREGYTF
D gene: TRBD1; J gene: TRBJ1-5; V gene: TRBV10-3; clone size: NA; CDR3 DNA: TGTGCCATCAGTGAGTCGGACAGGGGTGGGCAGCCCCAGCATTTT; CDR3 protein: CAISESDRGGQPQHF
D gene: NA; J gene: TRBJ1-1; V gene: TRBV30; clone size: NA; CDR3 DNA: TGTGCCTGGAGTCAGGGGCTCACTGAAGCTTTCTTT; CDR3 protein: CAWSQGLTEAFF
D gene: NA; J gene: TRBJ1-2; V gene: TRBV7-8; clone size: NA; CDR3 DNA: TGTGCCAGCAGCTTAGGGGGCGGGGGCAATGGCTACACCTTC; CDR3 protein: CASSLGGGGNGYTF
D gene: NA; J gene: TRBJ1-2; V gene: TRBV13; clone size: NA; CDR3 DNA: TGTGCCAGCAGCTTGGGATACTATGGCTACACCTTC; CDR3 protein: CASSLGYYGYTF
D gene: NA; J gene: TRBJ2-5; V gene: TRBV5-1; clone size: NA; CDR3 DNA: TGCGCCAGCAGTTTTATAGGGCTTGAAGAGACCCAGTACTTC; CDR3 protein: CASSFIGLEETQYF
D gene: NA; J gene: TRBJ2-1; V gene: TRBV19; clone size: NA; CDR3 DNA: TGTGCCAGTAGTATATTAGCGGCCAGCTCCTACAATGAGCAGTTCTTC; CDR3 protein: CASSILAASSYNEQFF
D gene: NA; J gene: TRBJ2-7; V gene: TRBV7-8; clone size: NA; CDR3 DNA: TGTGCCAGCAGCTCAGCGGGTTACGAGCAGTACTTC; CDR3 protein: CASSSAGYEQYF
D gene: NA; J gene: TRBJ2-3; V gene: TRBV10-1; clone size: NA; CDR3 DNA: TGCGCCAGCAGTGATTTGGATACGCAGTATTTT; CDR3 protein: CASSDLDTQYF
D gene: NA; J gene: TRBJ1-1; V gene: TRBV27; clone size: NA; CDR3 DNA: TGTGCCAGCAGTTTCGTACAGGGAGCCACTGAAGCTTTCTTT; CDR3 protein: CASSFVQGATEAFF
D gene: NA; J gene: TRBJ1-3; V gene: TRBV7-7; clone size: few; CDR3 DNA: TGTGCTAGCAGCGATACCCCTGGAAACACCATATATTTT; CDR3 protein: CASSDTPGNTIYF
D gene: NA; J gene: TRBJ1-1; V gene: TRBV4-2; clone size: NA; CDR3 DNA: TGTGCCAGCAGCCGAATGGCAGACACTGAAGCTTTCTTT; CDR3 protein: CASSRMADTEAFF
D gene: TRBD2; J gene: TRBJ2-3; V gene: TRBV7-2; clone size: NA; CDR3 DNA: TGTGCCAGCAGCTTAATTAGCGGGAGCACAGATACGCAGTATTTT; CDR3 protein: CASSLISGSTDTQYF
D gene: NA; J gene: TRBJ1-2; V gene: TRBV7-9; clone size: NA; CDR3 DNA: TGTGCCAGCAGCGAATCGTCCAGGGAGGATGGCTACACCTTC; CDR3 protein: CASSESSREDGYTF
D gene: NA; J gene: TRBJ2-3; V gene: TRBV27; clone size: NA; CDR3 DNA: TGTGCCAGCAGTTTAGCCATCCCGACTATCTCCTTGTCTGATACGCAGTATTTT; CDR3 protein: CASSLAIPTISLSDTQYF
D gene: TRBD1; J gene: TRBJ1-1; V gene: TRBV6-6; clone size: NA; CDR3 DNA: TGTGCCAGCAGTTACGCCAGGGGGGACACTGAAGCTTTCTTT; CDR3 protein: CASSYARGDTEAFF
D gene: NA; J gene: TRBJ1-1; V gene: TRBV6-6; clone size: NA; CDR3 DNA: TGTGCCAGCACCGCCTGGCAGGAGATAAACACTGAAGCTTTCTTT; CDR3 protein: CASTAWQEINTEAFF
D gene: NA; J gene: TRBJ2-7; V gene: TRBV6-6; clone size: once; CDR3 DNA: TGTGCCAGCTCTTCTTTGGCGGACCCTGACTACGAGCAGTACTTC; CDR3 protein: CASSSLADPDYEQYF
D gene: NA; J gene: TRBJ2-7; V gene: TRBV7-6; clone size: NA; CDR3 DNA: TGTGCCAGCAGCTCTCCAGACTCCTACGAGCAGTACTTC; CDR3 protein: CASSSPDSYEQYF
D gene: NA; J gene: TRBJ1-2; V gene: TRBV5-1; clone size: NA; CDR3 DNA: TGCGCCAGCAGGACAGACCAAATACAGGGTCGGTACACCTTC; CDR3 protein: CASRTDQIQGRYTF
D gene: NA; J gene: TRBJ2-5; V gene: TRBV10-3; clone size: NA; CDR3 DNA: TGTGCCATCAGTGAGTCGTTTGGGGAGACCCAGTACTTC; CDR3 protein: CAISESFGETQYF
D gene: TRBD2; J gene: TRBJ2-1; V gene: TRBV11-2; clone size: NA; CDR3 DNA: TGTGCCAGTAAATCCGGGACTAGTGCGAGTGAGCAGTTCTTC; CDR3 protein: CASKSGTSASEQFF